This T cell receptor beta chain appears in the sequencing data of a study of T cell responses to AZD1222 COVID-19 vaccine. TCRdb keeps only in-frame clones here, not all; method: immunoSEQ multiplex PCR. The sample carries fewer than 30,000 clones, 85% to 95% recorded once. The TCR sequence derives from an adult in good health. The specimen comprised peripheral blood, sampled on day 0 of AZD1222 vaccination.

Written as DNA, the CDR3 is TGTGCCGCCGAGGGGGGGTTTGGCAATCAGCCCCAGCATTTT. It is translated as CAAEGGFGNQPQHF. The rearrangement joins TRBV6-5 to TRBJ1-5, with a weak D call TRBD1 (6 bases). Trimming stripped 11 bases from V and 2 bases from J, with 16 bases between. The CDR3 covers 14 residues. Per germline, CDR1 MNHEY and CDR2 SVGAGI.